This T cell receptor (beta chain) was recorded in a study of T-cell reconstitution after alpha-beta-depleted transplantation in children. Findings and caveats of the study: Expanded graft clones numbering several hundred reportedly gave rise to alpha-beta T cells about two months after transplant. Fresh T-cell production supplied most of the T-cell counts and diversity seen one year after transplant. Surviving thymic progenitors and recipient T cells were the source of high TCRbeta diversity at day 60 in some patients.

Regarding this clonotype: Antigen specificity is unknown.

Researchers prepared the TCRbeta library using unique molecular identifiers, the study reports. Using its own MiXCR run on the PCR reads, TCRdb lists one record per CDR3 protein. The sample gives 77,000 or so distinct CDR3 sequences, roughly 18% of which show up once; less than 60% is in the top ten. The clonotype originates from a male patient aged 2-15 years who had a stem cell transplant for acute lymphoblastic leukemia, so the T cells may come from the graft donor. The sequencing here drew on PBMCs, mostly from graft donor cells, taken 360 days after TCRalphabeta/CD19-depleted stem cell transplant.

This CDR3 is CASSPSGSPDTQYF. The DNA for the CDR3 is TGCGCCAGCAGCCCTAGCGGGAGCCCAGATACGCAGTATTTT. The rearrangement joins TRBV5-1 to TRBJ2-3; 10 bases agree with TRBD2. From germline, CDR1 is SGHRS and CDR2 YFSETQ. Losses at the gene ends were 4 bases for V and 4 bases for J; bases not matched to a gene: 3. This CDR3 is 14 amino acids long.